Below are 9 T cell receptor beta chains sequenced from a single sample in a study of T cell changes during pregnancy in multiple sclerosis. Clones were read by immunoSEQ multiplex PCR, and TCRdb kept only the in-frame ones, dropping some. The sample consists of 95,000 to 100,000 clones, 91% of them appearing once. The sample was peripheral blood, taken in the second trimester of pregnancy. The receptors originated from a female donor with multiple sclerosis, enrolled in a pregnancy study.

The genes are TRBV7-3 and TRBJ2-7; 9 bases fit TRBD2. This CDR3 contains 14 residues. Unmatched junction bases numbered 4, after V lost 5 bases and J lost 2 bases. The germline gives CDR1 SGHTA, CDR2 FQGTGA. The CDR3: CASSPIAGAYEQYF. CDR3 DNA: TGTGCCAGCAGCCCTATAGCGGGGGCCTACGAGCAGTACTTC.

The V call is TRBV4-2, the J call TRBJ1-2, with D possibly matching TRBD1 (5 bases). V was cut by 0 bases and J by 8 bases, with 16 bases left in between. Looked up from germline, CDR1 is LGHNA and CDR2 is YNFKEQ. The CDR3 totals 15 residues. CDR3: CASSQDGGDLGGYTF. CDR3 DNA: TGTGCCAGCAGCCAAGACGGAGGGGACCTCGGCGGCTACACCTTC.

The CDR3 is CASSLEAGAGTDTQYF. DNA for the CDR3: TGTGCCAGCAGTTTGGAGGCGGGAGCCGGCACAGATACGCAGTATTTT. The chain carries TRBV28 and TRBJ2-3, with 7 bases identical to TRBD2. Germline loops: CDR1 MDHEN, CDR2 SYDVKM. J lost 1 base, V lost 3 bases, and 7 bases had no gene match. There are 16 residues in the CDR3.

J is TRBJ2-7 and V is TRBV28; TRBD1 agrees at 9 bases. Germline-derived CDR1 and CDR2 are MDHEN and SYDVKM. The CDR3 is 14 residues long. V gave up 5 bases and J gave up 3 bases; unmatched junction bases: 5. DNA for the CDR3: TGTGCCAGCAGTCCACAGGGGGCAATCTACGAGCAGTACTTC. Translation gives CASSPQGAIYEQYF.

This rearrangement joins TRBV7-2 to TRBJ2-1, with TRBD1 identical over 12 bases. Germline CDR1 and CDR2: SGHTA and FQGNSA. This CDR3 contains 15 residues. Trimming cost V 5 bases and J 9 bases; bases outside gene matches: 8. As DNA, the CDR3 is TGTGCCAGCAGCCAGAGGGGGACAGGGGGCGGTGAGCAGTTCTTC. Protein: CASSQRGTGGGEQFF.

This clone showed up just a few times. The J gene is TRBJ1-4, the V gene TRBV7-9; weak D call: TRBD1 (6 bases). Deletions cut 5 bases from V and 7 bases from J, with 20 bases between. The CDR3 has 16 residues. CDR1 is SEHNR, CDR2 FQNEAQ, per germline (reference sequence). The CDR3 nucleotides are TGTGCCAGCAGCCCACAGATACAGGGATGGGGTGAAAAACTGTTTTTT. As protein: CASSPQIQGWGEKLFF.

Comment on this clone: This sample also contains other DNA sequences that code for the same CDR3. This chain joins TRBV12-1 and TRBJ2-7; no check of the table's D call, TRBD1, against the DNA was made. TRBV12-1 is a listed pseudogene. The CDR3 consists of 15 residues. The CDR3 region is CASSSRVTGEYEQYF. In DNA form, the CDR3 reads TGTGCCAGCAGCTCCAGGGTTACAGGGGAGTACGAGCAGTACTTC.

DNA of the CDR3: TGTGCCAGCAGCTTATGGACTCGATCCTACGAGCAGTACTTC. Translating it yields CASSLWTRSYEQYF. The V gene is TRBV7-8, the J gene TRBJ2-7; perhaps TRBD2 as D (5 bases). The germline V gene has CDR1 SGHVS and CDR2 FQNEAQ. Deletions cut 2 bases from V and 1 base from J, with 9 bases between. CDR3 size: 14 residues.

The chain carries TRBV5-1 and TRBJ2-7; possibly TRBD2 for D (6 bases). There are 16 residues in the CDR3. Germline V lookup: CDR1 SGHRS, CDR2 YFSETQ. Trimming took 4 bases from V and 5 from J, leaving 22 bases between them. The CDR3 nucleotides read TGCGCCAGCAGCCTACTAGCCGCGGTTGGTAGGCACGAGCAGTACTTC. As protein: CASSLLAAVGRHEQYF.